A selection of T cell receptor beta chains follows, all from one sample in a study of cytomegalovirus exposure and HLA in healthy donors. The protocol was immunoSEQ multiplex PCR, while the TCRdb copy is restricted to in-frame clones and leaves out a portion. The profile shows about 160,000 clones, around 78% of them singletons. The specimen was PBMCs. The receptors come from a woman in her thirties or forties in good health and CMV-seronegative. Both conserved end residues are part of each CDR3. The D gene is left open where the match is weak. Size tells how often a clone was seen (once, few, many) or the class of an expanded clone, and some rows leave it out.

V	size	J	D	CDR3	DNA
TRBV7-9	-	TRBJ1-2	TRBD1	CASRAPGQGNYGYTF	TGTGCCAGCAGGGCACCGGGACAGGGAAACTATGGCTACACCTTC
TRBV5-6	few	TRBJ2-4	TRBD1	CASSFGQGDNIQYF	TGTGCCAGCAGCTTTGGACAGGGGGACAACATTCAGTACTTC
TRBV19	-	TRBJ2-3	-	CASTTGPSTDTQYF	TGTGCCAGTACGACAGGCCCTAGCACAGATACGCAGTATTTT
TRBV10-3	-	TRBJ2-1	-	CAISGDFNEQFF	TGTGCCATCAGTGGGGACTTCAATGAGCAGTTCTTC
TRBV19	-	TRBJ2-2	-	CASRKGGGLNTGELFF	TGTGCCAGTAGAAAGGGCGGGGGCCTGAACACCGGGGAGCTGTTTTTT
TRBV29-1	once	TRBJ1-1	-	CSVGRLDYTEAFF	TGCAGCGTTGGCAGGTTGGATTACACTGAAGCTTTCTTT
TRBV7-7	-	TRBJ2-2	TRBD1	CASSRRDRGGTGELFF	TGTGCCAGCAGCCGCCGAGACAGGGGGGGCACCGGGGAGCTGTTTTTT
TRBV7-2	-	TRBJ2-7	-	CASSFDTFEQYF	TGTGCCAGCAGCTTCGACACGTTCGAGCAGTACTTC
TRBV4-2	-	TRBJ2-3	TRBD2	CASRGDSGAPTDTQYF	TGTGCCAGCAGGGGGGATAGCGGGGCACCGACAGATACGCAGTATTTT
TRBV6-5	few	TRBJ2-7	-	CASSYSTAFQGEQYF	TGTGCCAGCAGTTACTCGACTGCCTTCCAGGGCGAGCAGTACTTC
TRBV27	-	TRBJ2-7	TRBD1	CASSFNDRGREQYF	TGTGCCAGCAGTTTCAACGACAGGGGTAGAGAGCAGTACTTC
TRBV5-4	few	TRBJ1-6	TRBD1	CASSRDSSYNSPLHF	TGTGCCAGCAGCCGGGACAGCTCCTATAATTCACCCCTCCACTTT
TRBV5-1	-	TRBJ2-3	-	CASSLGLNTDTQYF	TGCGCCAGCAGCCTAGGACTAAACACAGATACGCAGTATTTT
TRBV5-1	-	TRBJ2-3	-	CASSLGSYADALSSTDTQYF	TGCGCCAGCAGCTTGGGTTCCTACGCGGATGCATTATCTAGCACAGATACGCAGTATTTT
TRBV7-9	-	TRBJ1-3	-	CASSLLGEARGNTIYF	TGTGCCAGCAGCTTACTCGGGGAGGCCAGAGGAAACACCATATATTTT
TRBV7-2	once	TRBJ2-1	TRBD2	CASSLSASGGPLGEQFF	TGTGCCAGCAGCTTAAGCGCTAGCGGTGGCCCCCTCGGGGAGCAGTTCTTC
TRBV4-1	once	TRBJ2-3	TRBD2	CASSQATLAGITDTQYF	TGCGCCAGCAGCCAAGCTACACTAGCGGGGATCACAGATACGCAGTATTTT
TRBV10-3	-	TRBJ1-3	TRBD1	CAISDTGAGGNTIYF	TGTGCCATCAGTGATACAGGGGCGGGAGGAAACACCATATATTTT
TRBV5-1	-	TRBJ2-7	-	CASSLAPGQTYEQYF	TGCGCCAGCAGCTTGGCCCCTGGACAGACCTACGAGCAGTACTTC
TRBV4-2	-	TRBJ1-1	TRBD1	CASSQEPVNRGSSEAFF	TGTGCCAGCAGCCAAGAACCCGTGAACAGGGGGTCTTCTGAAGCTTTCTTT
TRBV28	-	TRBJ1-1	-	CASRAGGAFF	TGTGCCAGCCGGGCGGGGGGAGCTTTCTTT
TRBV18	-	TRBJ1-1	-	CASSTGMNSAEAFF	TGTGCCAGCTCAACGGGGATGAACAGCGCTGAAGCTTTCTTT
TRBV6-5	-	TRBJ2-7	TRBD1	CASRLSGTATYEQYF	TGTGCCAGCAGGCTCTCCGGGACAGCTACCTACGAGCAGTACTTC
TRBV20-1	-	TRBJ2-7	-	CSATRAYEQYF	TGCAGTGCTACTAGAGCCTACGAGCAGTACTTC
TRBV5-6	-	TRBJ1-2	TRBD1	CASSLGLQGDYGYTF	TGTGCCAGCAGCTTGGGACTCCAGGGGGACTATGGCTACACCTTC